The entry below gives a single T cell receptor beta chain sequence along with its context. The target of this receptor is not known. No base quality values were provided; no much bigger clone lies one nucleotide off. The data were taken from a study of T cell responses to AZD1222 COVID-19 vaccine (dated by TCRdb to 2020 to 2022). At the level of the whole study: TCR sequencing was performed for about 250 trial participants, of whom about 200 were given two doses of AZD1222 and around 25 were given two doses of MenACWY control vaccine. Trial participants were enrolled by age into 18-55, 56-69 and 70-plus year subgroups, with around 150, 28 and 57 TCR-sequenced participants respectively.

The cysteine opens and the phenylalanine closes a CDR3 of 12 amino acids. The entry retains the CDR3 DNA only, 36 bases that are in frame from base 1. The germline V gene encodes CDR1 SEHNR and CDR2 FQNEAQ (reference sequence). Between the V and J ends, shortened by 2 bases and 7 bases respectively, the junction contains 8 bases. The time point label corresponds to: about 28 days (+/-7) after the second vaccine dose. Because spike-specific TCR depth and breadth did not differ between the two schedules, AZD1222 recipients who got a second dose at roughly 4 weeks were pooled with those who got a second dose at roughly 12 weeks. Vaccinee samples were obtained from the UK trials COV001 and COV002, which included a single-blind randomized controlled phase 2/3 trial of AZD1222 (ChAdOx1 nCoV-19) in healthy adults. Trial participant PBMC samples were collected at day 0 and day 28 after the second dose for TCRbeta chain sequencing.

The investigation overall reported the following: The vaccine-associated CD4 TCRs covered the entire spike protein, and the dominant responses fell in regions 160-218 and 743-854. After two AZD1222 doses, spike-specific TCR breadth and depth were significantly higher than at day 0 and than in MenACWY recipients. Conclusions about previously exposed vaccinees are limited, since just five to seven AZD1222 recipients were seropositive for SARS-CoV-2 at baseline. The 56-69-year group was small, and its depth increase did not reach significance, likely because of low power. Participants were mostly white British and included more females than males, and it was suggested by the authors that clonal diversity may have been underestimated. Reportedly, almost half of the unique spike-specific TCRs recognized epitopes lying outside the regions that are mutated in the B.1.351 and B.1.1.7 variants. Because no day 14 peak-response samples were available, the repertoires could be characterized only after the peak T cell response.

The CDR3 regions of human TCRbeta chains were subjected to immunosequencing. From the authors' description of their analysis: Repertoire TCRs were checked for matches against a reference library of SARS-CoV-2-specific TCRs that had been generated using the MIRA antigen-specificity platform. Breadth was defined as the fraction of unique TCRs that were SARS-CoV-2-associated. Depth was defined as the fraction of total T cells that were SARS-CoV-2-associated. Each spike-specific TCR was assigned to its reactive spike region and to a CD4 or CD8 class using the MIRA data. Log10-transformed breadth and depth values were compared by one-way ANOVA with Sidak's multiple comparisons tests. TCRdb provides this immuneACCESS table in a form limited to in-frame rearrangements. Some clones are lacking; in checked studies, under half of them reflect an unresolved V gene, and why the rest are absent is not known. V and J calls and clone size are as listed in that table; D and trimming were resolved from the DNA. The sample includes some 140,000 clones, with about 91% observed a single time. Clones ranked in the top ten supply roughly 2% of the sample.

This chain joins TRBV7-9 to TRBJ1-2, with no confidently assigned D gene. The sequences come from peripheral blood, collected 28 days after the second AZD1222 dose. The source of this sequence is an adult who received the AZD1222 COVID-19 vaccine. For the CDR3, the sequence is CASSLNGGGYTF. The nucleotide sequence reads as follows: TGTGCCAGCAGCTTAAACGGAGGTGGCTACACCTTC. The CDR3 plus the reference TRBV7-9 and TRBJ1-2 genes for the other parts give the full variable domain: DTGVSQNPRHKITKRGQNVTFRCDPISEHNRLYWYRQTLGQGPEFLTYFQNEAQLEKSRLLSDRFSAERPKGSFSTLEIQRTEQGDSAMYLCASSLNGGGYTFGSGTRLTVV.